Below, 2 T cell receptor beta chains from the same sample are listed, as sequenced in a study of T cell repertoires in cytomegalovirus infection. A single record per CDR3 protein comes from TCRdb applying MiXCR to the reads. The sample yields around 900,000 distinct CDR3 sequences, 30% to 40% seen once. No cognate antigen is known for these TCRs. The sample in question was cultured CD8+ T cells from PBMCs, obtained from culture after CMV antigen stimulation. Receptors originate from a human donor in good health (CMV status not recorded). Some clones in this sample may be carry-over from other donors' samples.

The chain carries TRBV28 and TRBJ1-4, with D perhaps TRBD1 (5 bases). CDR1 and CDR2 (germline): MDHEN, SYDVKM. The CDR3 consists of 16 residues. V lost 2 bases and J 5 bases, leaving 15 bases between the germline ends. DNA for the CDR3: TGTGCCAGCAGTTTAATCCCCCCGGCAGGGAATGAAAAACTGTTTTTT. Translation gives CASSLIPPAGNEKLFF.

The chain recombines TRBV5-4 with TRBJ1-6, with a tentative D call TRBD1 (5 bases). The CDR3 is made up of 17 amino acids. Germline CDR1 reads SGHNT; CDR2 reads YYREEE (reference sequence). Trimming shortened V by 4 bases and J by 7 bases, and 21 bases separated the two germline ends. The CDR3 nucleotides are TGTGCCAGCAGCCCAGAACCCGGGGCGATGGGGAATTCACCCCTCCACTTT. Translation gives CASSPEPGAMGNSPLHF.